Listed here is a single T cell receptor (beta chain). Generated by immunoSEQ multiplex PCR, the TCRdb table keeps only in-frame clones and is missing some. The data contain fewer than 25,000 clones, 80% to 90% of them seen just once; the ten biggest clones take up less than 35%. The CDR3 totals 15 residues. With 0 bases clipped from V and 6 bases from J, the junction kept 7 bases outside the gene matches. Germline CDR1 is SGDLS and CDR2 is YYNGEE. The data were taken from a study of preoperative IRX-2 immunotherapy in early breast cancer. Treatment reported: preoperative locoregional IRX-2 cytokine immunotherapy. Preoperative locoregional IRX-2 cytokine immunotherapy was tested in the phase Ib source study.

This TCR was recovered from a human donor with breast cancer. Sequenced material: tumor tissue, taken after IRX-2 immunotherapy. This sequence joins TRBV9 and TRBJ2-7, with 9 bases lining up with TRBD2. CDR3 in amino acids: CASSVEGSGGREQYF. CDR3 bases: TGTGCCAGCAGCGTAGAGGGTAGCGGGGGTCGCGAGCAGTACTTC.